This is a list of T cell receptor beta chains from one sample in a study of human T cells and chemical hapten exposure. TCRdb redid the calling of the RACE reads with MiXCR, one entry per CDR3 protein. The table shows 250,000 or so distinct CDR3 sequences, with 7.5% to 9% occurring only once. The sequencing used whole blood, collected in connection with sensitization to the hapten diphenylcyclopropenone (DPC). These receptors were collected from a man in his late teens or twenties with alopecia areata. Some clones in this sample may be carry-over from other donors' samples. Both conserved end residues are part of each CDR3. Each record gives: clone size, D gene, V gene, J gene, CDR3 protein, CDR3 DNA. The D gene is left open where the match is weak. Only some rows state a clone size, as once, few, many or a class for expanded clones.

size: NA
D: NA
V: TRBV7-9
J: TRBJ2-3
CDR3: CASSLVPASDTQYF
DNA: TGTGCCAGCAGCTTAGTTCCGGCTTCAGATACGCAGTATTTT

size: many
D: TRBD1
V: TRBV2
J: TRBJ2-5
CDR3: CAGGQGHGETQYF
DNA: TGTGCAGGCGGACAGGGACATGGAGAGACCCAGTACTTC

size: few
D: TRBD1
V: TRBV7-9
J: TRBJ2-7
CDR3: CASSPSGTGQREQYF
DNA: TGTGCCAGCAGCCCCTCCGGGACAGGGCAGAGAGAGCAGTACTTC

size: many
D: NA
V: TRBV4-3
J: TRBJ1-6
CDR3: CASSRDRTNSPLHF
DNA: TGCGCCAGCAGCCGTGACAGGACTAATTCACCCCTCCACTTT

size: few
D: NA
V: TRBV7-9
J: TRBJ1-4
CDR3: CASSAGQINEKLFF
DNA: TGTGCCAGCAGCGCCGGACAGATTAATGAAAAACTGTTTTTT

size: NA
D: NA
V: TRBV10-3
J: TRBJ2-1
CDR3: CAISESWVHEQFF
DNA: TGTGCCATCAGTGAGTCTTGGGTTCATGAGCAGTTCTTC

size: few
D: NA
V: TRBV20-1
J: TRBJ1-1
CDR3: CSAIEQDARNTEAFF
DNA: TGCAGTGCTATCGAACAGGATGCTCGGAACACTGAAGCTTTCTTT

size: few
D: NA
V: TRBV12-3/TRBV12-4
J: TRBJ2-1
CDR3: CASSTPGADEQFF
DNA: TGTGCCAGCAGCACCCCAGGGGCGGATGAGCAGTTCTTC

size: few
D: NA
V: TRBV7-8
J: TRBJ2-4
CDR3: CASSSSRVRFDIQYF
DNA: TGTGCCAGCAGCTCATCCCGTGTGAGGTTCGACATTCAGTACTTC

size: NA
D: NA
V: TRBV7-2
J: TRBJ2-5
CDR3: CASSMGLGLGGETQYF
DNA: TGTGCCAGCAGCATGGGTTTGGGGTTGGGTGGTGAGACCCAGTACTTC

size: few
D: TRBD2
V: TRBV6-2/TRBV6-3
J: TRBJ2-7
CDR3: CASSSLAGLYEQYF
DNA: TGTGCCAGCAGTTCACTAGCGGGTCTCTACGAGCAGTACTTC

size: NA
D: NA
V: TRBV7-9
J: TRBJ1-5
CDR3: CASSLSREGSQHF
DNA: TGTGCCAGCAGCTTAAGTCGGGAAGGGTCCCAGCATTTT

size: few
D: TRBD1
V: TRBV29-1
J: TRBJ1-1
CDR3: CSVGQGEMNTEAFF
DNA: TGCAGCGTGGGACAGGGGGAGATGAACACTGAAGCTTTCTTT

size: few
D: NA
V: TRBV6-8
J: TRBJ2-7
CDR3: CASVAIQRGNDEQYF
DNA: TGTGCCAGCGTTGCCATTCAACGGGGGAACGACGAGCAGTACTTC

size: few
D: TRBD1
V: TRBV9
J: TRBJ2-7
CDR3: CASSATDRGTYEQYF
DNA: TGTGCCAGCAGCGCTACCGACAGGGGCACCTACGAGCAGTACTTC

size: few
D: TRBD1
V: TRBV7-9
J: TRBJ2-7
CDR3: CASSPDRGRFSYEQYF
DNA: TGTGCCAGCAGTCCTGACAGGGGCCGATTCTCCTACGAGCAGTACTTC

size: NA
D: NA
V: TRBV29-1
J: TRBJ1-2
CDR3: CSVCPDRLHGYTF
DNA: TGCAGCGTTTGCCCTGACAGGCTCCATGGCTACACCTTC

size: few
D: NA
V: TRBV7-9
J: TRBJ2-7
CDR3: CASSLGNGDKAYEQYF
DNA: TGTGCCAGCAGCTTAGGAAATGGGGACAAAGCCTACGAGCAGTACTTC

size: many
D: NA
V: TRBV4-2
J: TRBJ1-1
CDR3: CASSQPDSRVNTEAFF
DNA: TGTGCCAGCAGCCAACCGGACTCCCGGGTGAACACTGAAGCTTTCTTT

size: few
D: NA
V: TRBV7-9
J: TRBJ2-2
CDR3: CASSLEAGTGELFF
DNA: TGTGCCAGCAGCTTAGAGGCAGGCACCGGGGAGCTGTTTTTT

size: few
D: NA
V: TRBV6-2/TRBV6-3
J: TRBJ1-5
CDR3: CASSYSTQGRAGQPQHF
DNA: TGTGCCAGCAGTTACTCGACGCAGGGAAGGGCGGGACAGCCCCAGCATTTT

size: many
D: TRBD1
V: TRBV7-9
J: TRBJ2-5
CDR3: CASSPRDREETQYF
DNA: TGTGCCAGCAGCCCCCGGGACAGAGAAGAGACCCAGTACTTC

size: few
D: NA
V: TRBV6-5
J: TRBJ2-4
CDR3: CASSCDSLAKNIQYF
DNA: TGTGCCAGCAGTTGTGACAGTCTAGCCAAAAACATTCAGTACTTC

size: NA
D: NA
V: TRBV5-1
J: TRBJ1-1
CDR3: CASSSGQGDEAFF
DNA: TGCGCCAGCAGCTCGGGCCAAGGGGATGAAGCTTTCTTT

size: few
D: NA
V: TRBV5-1
J: TRBJ1-1
CDR3: CASSTGRHTEAFF
DNA: TGCGCCAGCAGCACAGGACGCCACACTGAAGCTTTCTTT

size: NA
D: NA
V: TRBV19
J: TRBJ2-5
CDR3: CASRRGLIETQYF
DNA: TGTGCCAGTAGGCGTGGACTTATAGAGACCCAGTACTTC

size: few
D: TRBD2
V: TRBV20-1
J: TRBJ2-1
CDR3: CSANSGGSSYNEQFF
DNA: TGCAGTGCAAATAGCGGGGGGAGCTCCTACAATGAGCAGTTCTTC

size: NA
D: NA
V: TRBV10-3
J: TRBJ1-2
CDR3: CAITGDYGYTF
DNA: TGTGCCATCACCGGGGACTATGGCTACACCTTC

size: few
D: NA
V: TRBV5-1
J: TRBJ2-1
CDR3: CASSSVTRYNEQFF
DNA: TGCGCCAGCAGCTCGGTTACACGGTACAATGAGCAGTTCTTC

size: many
D: TRBD1
V: TRBV20-1
J: TRBJ1-1
CDR3: CSAIGTGETEAFF
DNA: TGCAGTGCTATCGGGACAGGGGAAACTGAAGCTTTCTTT

size: NA
D: NA
V: TRBV4-3
J: TRBJ1-6
CDR3: CASSQETDSYNSPLHF
DNA: TGCGCCAGCAGCCAAGAAACAGACTCCTATAATTCACCCCTCCACTTT

size: NA
D: NA
V: TRBV7-6
J: TRBJ2-2
CDR3: CASTFNMGTAGELFF
DNA: TGTGCCAGCACCTTTAACATGGGGACGGCCGGGGAGCTGTTTTTT

size: many
D: NA
V: TRBV28
J: TRBJ2-1
CDR3: CASSLGQYNEQFF
DNA: TGTGCCAGCAGTCTGGGGCAGTACAATGAGCAGTTCTTC

size: many
D: NA
V: TRBV6-5
J: TRBJ1-1
CDR3: CASSYSAGVTEAFF
DNA: TGTGCCAGCAGTTACTCGGCCGGGGTTACTGAAGCTTTCTTT

size: few
D: TRBD1
V: TRBV5-1
J: TRBJ2-5
CDR3: CASGGQFQETQYF
DNA: TGCGCCAGTGGGGGACAGTTCCAAGAGACCCAGTACTTC

size: NA
D: NA
V: TRBV28
J: TRBJ2-1
CDR3: CASSLPPGVVDNEQFF
DNA: TGTGCCAGCAGTCTCCCACCCGGGGTGGTAGACAATGAGCAGTTCTTC

size: few
D: NA
V: TRBV2
J: TRBJ2-4
CDR3: CASSDGTPKNIQYF
DNA: TGTGCCAGCAGTGATGGGACGCCCAAAAACATTCAGTACTTC

size: NA
D: TRBD1
V: TRBV6-2/TRBV6-3
J: TRBJ1-5
CDR3: CASRVGTGNQPQHF
DNA: TGTGCCAGCAGGGTAGGGACAGGTAATCAGCCCCAGCATTTT

size: NA
D: NA
V: TRBV10-3
J: TRBJ2-2
CDR3: CAIGRKTGELFF
DNA: TGTGCCATCGGCAGGAAAACCGGGGAGCTGTTTTTT

size: many
D: TRBD1
V: TRBV28
J: TRBJ1-6
CDR3: CASATGATFYNSPLHF
DNA: TGTGCCAGCGCCACAGGGGCTACCTTCTATAATTCACCCCTCCACTTT

size: NA
D: NA
V: TRBV11-2
J: TRBJ2-7
CDR3: CASNSFRGLHPEQYF
DNA: TGTGCCAGCAACTCGTTCCGGGGCCTCCACCCCGAGCAGTACTTC

size: NA
D: NA
V: TRBV5-1
J: TRBJ1-6
CDR3: CASSLLQGSNSPLHF
DNA: TGCGCCAGCAGCTTGCTACAGGGCTCTAATTCACCCCTCCACTTT

size: NA
D: NA
V: TRBV5-6
J: TRBJ1-6
CDR3: CASTNMGERVIGDSPLHF
DNA: TGTGCCAGCACGAACATGGGGGAGAGGGTAATTGGAGATTCACCCCTCCACTTT

size: NA
D: TRBD1
V: TRBV28
J: TRBJ2-5
CDR3: CASNHRDSSQETQYF
DNA: TGTGCCAGCAATCACCGGGACAGTTCCCAAGAGACCCAGTACTTC

size: many
D: NA
V: TRBV28
J: TRBJ1-5
CDR3: CASADSGNQPQHF
DNA: TGTGCCAGCGCCGACAGCGGTAATCAGCCCCAGCATTTT

size: NA
D: NA
V: TRBV11-2
J: TRBJ2-2
CDR3: CASSFPSRATAPNTGELFF
DNA: TGTGCCAGCAGCTTCCCATCCCGAGCGACAGCACCCAACACCGGGGAGCTGTTTTTT

size: few
D: NA
V: TRBV7-2
J: TRBJ2-7
CDR3: CASSLEGRNYEQYF
DNA: TGTGCCAGCAGCTTAGAGGGCAGGAACTACGAGCAGTACTTC

size: many
D: NA
V: TRBV6-2/TRBV6-3
J: TRBJ2-7
CDR3: CASMTLHSYEQYF
DNA: TGTGCCAGCATGACACTCCACTCCTACGAGCAGTACTTC

size: many
D: NA
V: TRBV7-2
J: TRBJ1-6
CDR3: CASSLQAFNSPLHF
DNA: TGTGCCAGCAGCTTACAGGCGTTCAATTCACCCCTCCACTTT

size: NA
D: NA
V: TRBV7-2
J: TRBJ1-5
CDR3: CASSQSGDSNQPQHF
DNA: TGTGCCAGCAGTCAATCAGGGGATAGCAATCAGCCCCAGCATTTT

size: NA
D: NA
V: TRBV10-3
J: TRBJ1-4
CDR3: CAIRDPGQGLFF
DNA: TGTGCCATCAGAGACCCGGGACAAGGACTGTTTTTT

size: NA
D: TRBD2
V: TRBV20-1
J: TRBJ2-7
CDR3: CSARVESSGVYEQYF
DNA: TGCAGTGCTAGAGTCGAGAGTAGCGGGGTCTACGAGCAGTACTTC

size: few
D: TRBD1
V: TRBV5-1
J: TRBJ2-2
CDR3: CASSPGDRTNTGELFF
DNA: TGCGCCAGCAGCCCCGGGGACAGAACGAACACCGGGGAGCTGTTTTTT

size: few
D: TRBD2
V: TRBV7-9
J: TRBJ2-3
CDR3: CASSDTSGTDTQYF
DNA: TGTGCCAGCAGCGATACTAGCGGCACAGATACGCAGTATTTT

size: NA
D: TRBD1
V: TRBV5-5
J: TRBJ2-1
CDR3: CASSSTGESYNEQFF
DNA: TGTGCCAGCAGCAGTACAGGGGAATCCTACAATGAGCAGTTCTTC

size: few
D: NA
V: TRBV6-2/TRBV6-3
J: TRBJ1-2
CDR3: CASRSTNRVGGGYTF
DNA: TGTGCCAGCAGATCCACTAACAGGGTCGGAGGCGGCTACACCTTC